The clone carrying this T cell receptor (beta chain) showed up many times. What it binds is unknown. This sample was included in a study of early T cells in non-severe SARS-CoV-2 infection. Whole-study results and caveats: A preference for anti-spike CD8 responses marked VDJdb matching, which missed private and CD4 specificities.

The CDR3 loop spans 15 amino acids. V was pared by 5 bases and J by 3 bases, with 2 bases of the junction left unmatched. Germline loops: CDR1 LGHNT, CDR2 FRNRAP. Attachment of unique molecular identifiers was made to individual cDNA molecules. TCRdb independently ran MiXCR on the 5' RACE reads; one entry per CDR3 protein. The sample has 85,000 to 90,000 distinct CDR3 sequences; roughly 14% are singletons. This clonotype was obtained from an adult who was a healthcare worker with PCR-confirmed SARS-CoV-2 infection or an uninfected control (not recorded which). Sequenced input: whole blood. The gene calls are TRBV12-5 and TRBJ2-5, with 14 bases matching TRBD2. The CDR3 sequence is CASGTGLAGEETQYF. The CDR3 coding sequence is TGTGCTAGTGGTACGGGACTAGCGGGGGAAGAGACCCAGTACTTC.